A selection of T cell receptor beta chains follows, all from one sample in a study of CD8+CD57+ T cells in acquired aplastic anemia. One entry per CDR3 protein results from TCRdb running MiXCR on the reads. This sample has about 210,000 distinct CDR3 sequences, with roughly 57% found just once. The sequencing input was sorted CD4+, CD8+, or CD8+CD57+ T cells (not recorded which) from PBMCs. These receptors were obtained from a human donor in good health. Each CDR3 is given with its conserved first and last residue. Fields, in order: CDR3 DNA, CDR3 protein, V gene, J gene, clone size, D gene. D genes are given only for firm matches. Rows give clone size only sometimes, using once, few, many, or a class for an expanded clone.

CDR3 DNA: TGTGCCAGTAGTATGGGGGATAGGACAGCTCAAGAGACCCAGTACTTC
CDR3 protein: CASSMGDRTAQETQYF
V gene: TRBV19
J gene: TRBJ2-5
clone size: NA
D gene: NA

CDR3 DNA: TGTGCCACCAGCAGAGAAGAATTCGATGAGCAGTTCTTC
CDR3 protein: CATSREEFDEQFF
V gene: TRBV15
J gene: TRBJ2-1
clone size: NA
D gene: NA

CDR3 DNA: TGTGCCAGCAGGGCGGGGAGTTCACCCCTCCACTTT
CDR3 protein: CASRAGSSPLHF
V gene: TRBV2
J gene: TRBJ1-6
clone size: NA
D gene: NA

CDR3 DNA: TGTGCCAGCAGCCCTGCGGGGGGCCGTGGCTATGGCTACACCTTC
CDR3 protein: CASSPAGGRGYGYTF
V gene: TRBV7-9
J gene: TRBJ1-2
clone size: NA
D gene: NA

CDR3 DNA: TGTGCCACCACCTCCGTCGAAGAAGAGGCGCAGTATTTT
CDR3 protein: CATTSVEEEAQYF
V gene: TRBV24-1
J gene: TRBJ2-3
clone size: once
D gene: NA

CDR3 DNA: TGTGCCAGCAGCTTAACCGACAGGGCCGAGCAGTACTTC
CDR3 protein: CASSLTDRAEQYF
V gene: TRBV7-8
J gene: TRBJ2-7
clone size: NA
D gene: TRBD1

CDR3 DNA: TGTGCCAGCAGCTTCGGTCCAGGTGATAACTATGGCTACACCTTC
CDR3 protein: CASSFGPGDNYGYTF
V gene: TRBV11-2
J gene: TRBJ1-2
clone size: NA
D gene: NA

CDR3 DNA: TGCGCCAGCAGCCAAGCCTTAGCGGGGGCCTACAATGAGCAGTTCTTC
CDR3 protein: CASSQALAGAYNEQFF
V gene: TRBV4-1
J gene: TRBJ2-1
clone size: many
D gene: TRBD2

CDR3 DNA: TGTGCCAGTAGTCAACTAGCCCTTTCGGGGGAGACCCAGTACTTC
CDR3 protein: CASSQLALSGETQYF
V gene: TRBV19
J gene: TRBJ2-5
clone size: NA
D gene: NA

CDR3 DNA: TGTGCCAGCAGTCGGGGGGGGGGAGAGACCCAGTACTTC
CDR3 protein: CASSRGGGETQYF
V gene: TRBV7-3
J gene: TRBJ2-5
clone size: few
D gene: TRBD2

CDR3 DNA: TGCGCCAGCGCGGCCACAGATACGCAGTATTTT
CDR3 protein: CASAATDTQYF
V gene: TRBV4-1
J gene: TRBJ2-3
clone size: many
D gene: NA

CDR3 DNA: TGTGCCAGTCGCAGGGGGAATGAGCAGTTCTTC
CDR3 protein: CASRRGNEQFF
V gene: TRBV19
J gene: TRBJ2-1
clone size: many
D gene: TRBD1

CDR3 DNA: TGTGCCAGCGCATCGCGGGAGGAGACTAGCACAGATACGCAGTATTTT
CDR3 protein: CASASREETSTDTQYF
V gene: TRBV5-1
J gene: TRBJ2-3
clone size: NA
D gene: TRBD2

CDR3 DNA: TGTGCCAGCAGCTTAAGTTTGGCGGTCACTTCTAGCACAGATACGCAGTATTTT
CDR3 protein: CASSLSLAVTSSTDTQYF
V gene: TRBV7-3
J gene: TRBJ2-3
clone size: NA
D gene: NA

CDR3 DNA: TGTGCCAGCAGTTTGAGACTCCAAGAGACCCAGTACTTC
CDR3 protein: CASSLRLQETQYF
V gene: TRBV7-9
J gene: TRBJ2-5
clone size: NA
D gene: NA

CDR3 DNA: TGCAGTGCTAGGGATCTAGCGCTGCCGCAGTATTTT
CDR3 protein: CSARDLALPQYF
V gene: TRBV20-1
J gene: TRBJ2-3
clone size: NA
D gene: NA

CDR3 DNA: TGCGCCAGCAGCCACTTCGGGAATGAGCAGTTCTTT
CDR3 protein: CASSHFGNEQFF
V gene: TRBV4-1
J gene: TRBJ2-1
clone size: NA
D gene: NA

CDR3 DNA: TGCAGTTCCGAGGTCCGTTACGAGCAGTACTTC
CDR3 protein: CSSEVRYEQYF
V gene: TRBV20-1
J gene: TRBJ2-7
clone size: NA
D gene: NA

CDR3 DNA: TGCAGTGCTAGTGGACAAGATGAAAAACTGTTTTTT
CDR3 protein: CSASGQDEKLFF
V gene: TRBV20-1
J gene: TRBJ1-4
clone size: NA
D gene: NA

CDR3 DNA: TGTGCCAGCAGTCCCGGGACAGGGGGCACAGATACGCAGTATTTT
CDR3 protein: CASSPGTGGTDTQYF
V gene: TRBV12-3/TRBV12-4
J gene: TRBJ2-3
clone size: many
D gene: TRBD1

CDR3 DNA: TGTGCCAGCAGCGCACCGGGACAGGGGGTGAATGAGCAGTTCTTC
CDR3 protein: CASSAPGQGVNEQFF
V gene: TRBV6-6
J gene: TRBJ2-1
clone size: once
D gene: TRBD1

CDR3 DNA: TGCAGTGCTAGAGTATATGGAGCCCCCGACAATGAGCAGTTCTTC
CDR3 protein: CSARVYGAPDNEQFF
V gene: TRBV20-1
J gene: TRBJ2-1
clone size: many
D gene: NA

CDR3 DNA: TGCGCCAGCAGCTTGTTGCCAGGGCGTACACTCTCCTACGAGCAGTACTTC
CDR3 protein: CASSLLPGRTLSYEQYF
V gene: TRBV5-1
J gene: TRBJ2-7
clone size: once
D gene: NA

CDR3 DNA: TGTGCCAGCAGCCAAGCAGGGGGCAATCAGCCCCAGCATTTT
CDR3 protein: CASSQAGGNQPQHF
V gene: TRBV7-9
J gene: TRBJ1-5
clone size: NA
D gene: NA

CDR3 DNA: TGTGCCAGCAGCTTGACTAGCGGGGGAGGGGAGACCCAGTACTTC
CDR3 protein: CASSLTSGGGETQYF
V gene: TRBV7-3
J gene: TRBJ2-5
clone size: many
D gene: TRBD2

CDR3 DNA: TGCGCCAGCAGCTTGGACGGGCAGGGGTCCGTAAATGAGCAGTTCTTC
CDR3 protein: CASSLDGQGSVNEQFF
V gene: TRBV5-1
J gene: TRBJ2-1
clone size: NA
D gene: NA

CDR3 DNA: TGTGCCAGCAGTTTGGCGACCTACAATGAGCAGTTCTTC
CDR3 protein: CASSLATYNEQFF
V gene: TRBV25-1
J gene: TRBJ2-1
clone size: many
D gene: NA

CDR3 DNA: TGTGCCAGCAGCCGGAACGGTTTGAGAGAGAGCACAGATACGCAGTATTTT
CDR3 protein: CASSRNGLRESTDTQYF
V gene: TRBV7-6
J gene: TRBJ2-3
clone size: NA
D gene: NA

CDR3 DNA: TGTGCCAGCACCTTAACGGGACAAAACTCCTACGAGCAGTACTTC
CDR3 protein: CASTLTGQNSYEQYF
V gene: TRBV7-9
J gene: TRBJ2-7
clone size: many
D gene: NA

CDR3 DNA: TGCAGCGTCGGAATGGCACTGGGACTAGCGGACACCGAGCAGTTCTTC
CDR3 protein: CSVGMALGLADTEQFF
V gene: TRBV29-1
J gene: TRBJ2-1
clone size: NA
D gene: TRBD2

CDR3 DNA: TGTGCCAGCACTACGCCGGGGCCTAGGGGTCAGCCCCAGCATTTT
CDR3 protein: CASTTPGPRGQPQHF
V gene: TRBV2
J gene: TRBJ1-5
clone size: few
D gene: NA

CDR3 DNA: TGTGCCAGCAGTCCTGGACTAGCGGGGTACTACGAGCAGTACTTC
CDR3 protein: CASSPGLAGYYEQYF
V gene: TRBV7-9
J gene: TRBJ2-7
clone size: NA
D gene: TRBD2

CDR3 DNA: TGTGCCATTTCCGTCGGACAGGGACAGGCTTTCTTT
CDR3 protein: CAISVGQGQAFF
V gene: TRBV19
J gene: TRBJ1-1
clone size: many
D gene: TRBD1

CDR3 DNA: TGCAGTGCTGGAACCAACACCGGGGAGCTGTTTTTT
CDR3 protein: CSAGTNTGELFF
V gene: TRBV20-1
J gene: TRBJ2-2
clone size: few
D gene: NA

CDR3 DNA: TGTGCCACCAGCAGAGGGATACGGGCTATTCGAAACGTACAAGAGACCCAGTACTTC
CDR3 protein: CATSRGIRAIRNVQETQYF
V gene: TRBV15
J gene: TRBJ2-5
clone size: NA
D gene: NA

CDR3 DNA: TGCGCCAGCAGCCAAGGATCGTCAAGCCTCTACGAGCAGTACTTC
CDR3 protein: CASSQGSSSLYEQYF
V gene: TRBV4-3
J gene: TRBJ2-7
clone size: many
D gene: NA

CDR3 DNA: TGTGCCAGCAGCTTAGCCGCGGGAGTTGAGCAGTACTTC
CDR3 protein: CASSLAAGVEQYF
V gene: TRBV7-6
J gene: TRBJ2-7
clone size: NA
D gene: TRBD2

CDR3 DNA: TGCGCCAGCAGTGAAGGGCCAAGCTTGTATGGCTACACCTTC
CDR3 protein: CASSEGPSLYGYTF
V gene: TRBV10-1
J gene: TRBJ1-2
clone size: NA
D gene: NA